The rows below give T cell receptor beta chains drawn from one sample of a study of blood T cell repertoires in COVID-19. The data were produced by immunoSEQ multiplex PCR, yet TCRdb's version contains in-frame clones alone and is incomplete. Of over 65,000 clones in the sample, approximately 87% were seen once. Source material: peripheral blood. All receptors come from a human donor in a cohort sampled during active COVID-19. Both conserved end residues are part of each CDR3. The D gene is left open where the match is weak. Expanded clones are given a class, and other clones once, few, many or no size at all.

J	V	size	D	CDR3	DNA
TRBJ2-7	TRBV18	-	TRBD2	CASSNEAGGTYEQYF	TGTGCCAGCTCAAATGAGGCGGGAGGAACATACGAGCAGTACTTC
TRBJ2-5	TRBV27	-	TRBD1	CASSRLGTGISQETQYF	TGTGCCAGCAGTCGCCTCGGGACAGGTATCTCCCAAGAGACCCAGTACTTC
TRBJ1-3	TRBV6-1	few	-	CASSEASSGNTIYF	TGTGCCAGCAGTGAAGCTAGCAGTGGAAACACCATATATTTT
TRBJ2-2	TRBV6-1	few	-	CASSEGTGTNTGELFF	TGTGCCAGCAGTGAAGGGACGGGGACGAACACCGGGGAGCTGTTTTTT
TRBJ1-2	TRBV27	-	TRBD1	CASSRTDRVMGGYTF	TGTGCCAGCAGTAGGACGGACAGGGTCATGGGTGGCTACACCTTC
TRBJ2-7	TRBV5-1	-	TRBD2	CASSSGLAGVGYEQYF	TGCGCCAGCAGCTCGGGACTAGCGGGAGTGGGTTACGAGCAGTACTTC
TRBJ1-5	TRBV10-3	-	-	CAITAQQNQPQHF	TGTGCCATCACCGCACAACAGAATCAGCCCCAGCATTTT
TRBJ1-3	TRBV28	-	TRBD1	CASSSTGENVLGNTIYF	TGTGCCAGCAGTTCGACAGGGGAAAATGTTCTTGGAAACACCATATATTTT
TRBJ1-5	TRBV19	once	TRBD1	CASSVDRVGNQPQHF	TGTGCCAGTAGTGTCGACAGGGTAGGCAATCAGCCCCAGCATTTT
TRBJ2-5	TRBV2	-	TRBD2	CASSEELSGRGRETQYF	TGTGCCAGCAGTGAAGAGTTAAGCGGGAGGGGGAGAGAGACCCAGTACTTC
TRBJ2-1	TRBV28	-	TRBD2	CASSAGPGLANNEQFF	TGTGCCAGCAGTGCGGGCCCGGGACTAGCGAACAATGAGCAGTTCTTC
TRBJ2-2	TRBV3-1/TRBV3-2	-	-	CASSQGGKNTGELFF	TGTGCCAGCAGCCAAGGCGGGAAGAACACCGGGGAGCTGTTTTTT
TRBJ2-6	TRBV6-5	-	-	CASSYTGANVLTF	TGTGCCAGCAGTTATACTGGGGCCAACGTCCTGACTTTC
TRBJ1-1	TRBV5-1	-	TRBD1	CASSVTGETEAFF	TGCGCCAGCAGCGTTACAGGGGAGACTGAAGCTTTCTTT
TRBJ1-4	TRBV6-5	-	-	CASSDSGDEKLFF	TGTGCCAGCAGCGACAGCGGGGATGAAAAACTGTTTTTT
TRBJ2-7	TRBV28	-	-	CASSLYIRERYEQYF	TGTGCCAGCAGTTTATATATCCGGGAGAGGTACGAGCAGTACTTC
TRBJ2-1	TRBV24-1	-	-	CATASGYRGSYNEQFF	TGTGCCACCGCGTCGGGGTATCGGGGCTCCTACAATGAGCAGTTCTTC